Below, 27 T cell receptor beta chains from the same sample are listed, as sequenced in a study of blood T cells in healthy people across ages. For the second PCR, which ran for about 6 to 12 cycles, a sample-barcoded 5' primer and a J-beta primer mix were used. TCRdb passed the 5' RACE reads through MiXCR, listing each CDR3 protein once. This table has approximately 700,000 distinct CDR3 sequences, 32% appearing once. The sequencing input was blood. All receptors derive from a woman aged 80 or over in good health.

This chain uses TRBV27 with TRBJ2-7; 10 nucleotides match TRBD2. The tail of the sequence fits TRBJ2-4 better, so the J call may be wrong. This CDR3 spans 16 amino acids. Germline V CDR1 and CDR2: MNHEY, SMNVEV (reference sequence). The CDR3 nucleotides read TGTGCCAGCAGTCAGAGACTAGCGGGCCTCGACCACATTCAGTACTTC. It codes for CASSQRLAGLDHIQYF.

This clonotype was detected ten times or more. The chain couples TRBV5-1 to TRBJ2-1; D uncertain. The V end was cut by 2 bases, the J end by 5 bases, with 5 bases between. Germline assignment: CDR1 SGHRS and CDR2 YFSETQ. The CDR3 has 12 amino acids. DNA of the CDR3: TGCGCCAGCAGCTTAAAGCACAATGAGCAGTTCTTC. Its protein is CASSLKHNEQFF.

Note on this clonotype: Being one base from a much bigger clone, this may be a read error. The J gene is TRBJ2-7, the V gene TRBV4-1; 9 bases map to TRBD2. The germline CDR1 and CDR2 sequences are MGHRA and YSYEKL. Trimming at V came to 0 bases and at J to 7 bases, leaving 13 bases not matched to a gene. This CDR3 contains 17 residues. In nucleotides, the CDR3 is TGCGCCAGCAGCCAAGATCTTGCGGGACTAGCTACTAATGAGCAGTACTTC. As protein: CASSQDLAGLATNEQYF.

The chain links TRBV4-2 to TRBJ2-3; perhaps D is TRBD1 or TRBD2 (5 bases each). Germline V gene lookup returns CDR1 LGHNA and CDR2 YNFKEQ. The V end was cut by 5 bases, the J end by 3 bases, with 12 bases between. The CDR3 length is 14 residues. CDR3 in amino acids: CASSGGEGTDTQYF. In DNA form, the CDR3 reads TGTGCCAGCAGCGGCGGCGAGGGGACAGATACGCAGTATTTT.

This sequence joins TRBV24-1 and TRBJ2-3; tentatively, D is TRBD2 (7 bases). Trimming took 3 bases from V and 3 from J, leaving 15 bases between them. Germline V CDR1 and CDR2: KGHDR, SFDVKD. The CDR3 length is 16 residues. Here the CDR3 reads CATSDPSGGGTDTQYF. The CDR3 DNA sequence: TGTGCCACCAGTGATCCTAGCGGAGGGGGGACAGATACGCAGTATTTT.

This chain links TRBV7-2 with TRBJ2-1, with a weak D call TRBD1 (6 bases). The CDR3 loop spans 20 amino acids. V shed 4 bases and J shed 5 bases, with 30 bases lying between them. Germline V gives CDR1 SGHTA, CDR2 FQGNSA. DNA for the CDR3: TGTGCCAGCAGCTCATTCCCCGGTTCGGGGTTAGGGGGTAACCACAATGAGCAGTTCTTC. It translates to CASSSFPGSGLGGNHNEQFF.

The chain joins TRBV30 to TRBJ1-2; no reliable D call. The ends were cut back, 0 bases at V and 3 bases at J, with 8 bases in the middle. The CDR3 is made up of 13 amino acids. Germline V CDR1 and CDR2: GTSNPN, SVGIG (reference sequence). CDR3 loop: CAWSVGRDYGYTF. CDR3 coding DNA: TGTGCCTGGAGTGTCGGACGCGACTATGGCTACACCTTC.

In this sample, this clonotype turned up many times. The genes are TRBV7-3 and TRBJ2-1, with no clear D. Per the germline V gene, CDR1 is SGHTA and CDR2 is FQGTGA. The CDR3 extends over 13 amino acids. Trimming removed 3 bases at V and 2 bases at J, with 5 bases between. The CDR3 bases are TGTGCCAGCAGCTTCGAGCCCTACAATGAGCAGTTCTTC. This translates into CASSFEPYNEQFF.

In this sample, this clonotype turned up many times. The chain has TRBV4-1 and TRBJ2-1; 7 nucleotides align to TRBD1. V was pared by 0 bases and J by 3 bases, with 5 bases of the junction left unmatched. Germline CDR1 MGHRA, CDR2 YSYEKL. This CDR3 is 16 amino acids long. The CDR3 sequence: CASSQEEGAHYNEQFF. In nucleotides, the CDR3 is TGCGCCAGCAGCCAAGAAGAGGGGGCGCACTACAATGAGCAGTTCTTC.

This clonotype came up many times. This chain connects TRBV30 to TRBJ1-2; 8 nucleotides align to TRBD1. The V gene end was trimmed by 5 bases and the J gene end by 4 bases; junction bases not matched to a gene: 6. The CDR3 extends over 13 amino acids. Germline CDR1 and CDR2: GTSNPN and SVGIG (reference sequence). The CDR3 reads CAWLGDRGYGYTF. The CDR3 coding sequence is TGTGCCTGGCTTGGAGACAGGGGCTATGGCTACACCTTC.

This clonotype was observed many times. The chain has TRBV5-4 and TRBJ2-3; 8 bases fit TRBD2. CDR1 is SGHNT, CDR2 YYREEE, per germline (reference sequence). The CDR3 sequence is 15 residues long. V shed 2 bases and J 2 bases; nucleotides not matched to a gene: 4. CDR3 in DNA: TGTGCCAGCAGCTTAGCGGGGGAGCTCACAGATACGCAGTATTTT. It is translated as CASSLAGELTDTQYF. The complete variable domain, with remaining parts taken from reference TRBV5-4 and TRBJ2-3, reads ETGVTQSPTHLIKTRGQQVTLRCSSQSGHNTVSWYQQALGQGPQFIFQYYREEENGRGNFPPRFSGLQFPNYSSELNVNALELDDSALYLCASSLAGELTDTQYFGPGTRLTVL.

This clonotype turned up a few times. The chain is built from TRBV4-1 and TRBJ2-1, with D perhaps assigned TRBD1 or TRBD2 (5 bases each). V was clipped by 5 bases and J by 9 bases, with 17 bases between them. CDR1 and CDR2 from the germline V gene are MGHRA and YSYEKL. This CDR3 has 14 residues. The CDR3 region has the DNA TGCGCCAGCAGCGACCGGGACCTCAGTCTTGAGCAGTTCTTC. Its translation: CASSDRDLSLEQFF.

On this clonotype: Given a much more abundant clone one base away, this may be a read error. The CDR3 DNA sequence: TGTGCCAGCAGCTTAGCGCGGGGGGACTACAATGAGCAGTTCTTC. It specifies CASSLARGDYNEQFF. V usage is TRBV7-2 and J usage is TRBJ2-1; 8 bases agree with TRBD2. CDR1 is SGHTA and CDR2 is FQGNSA in the germline V gene. The CDR3 loop spans 15 amino acids. The V gene end was trimmed by 0 bases and the J gene end by 3 bases; junction bases not matched to a gene: 1.

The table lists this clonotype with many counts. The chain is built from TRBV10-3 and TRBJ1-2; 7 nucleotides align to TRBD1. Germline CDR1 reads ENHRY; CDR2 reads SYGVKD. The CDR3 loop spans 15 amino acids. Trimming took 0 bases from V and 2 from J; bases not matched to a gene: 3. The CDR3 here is CAISESRQGNYGYTF. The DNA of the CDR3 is TGTGCCATCAGTGAGTCTCGACAGGGAAACTATGGCTACACCTTC.

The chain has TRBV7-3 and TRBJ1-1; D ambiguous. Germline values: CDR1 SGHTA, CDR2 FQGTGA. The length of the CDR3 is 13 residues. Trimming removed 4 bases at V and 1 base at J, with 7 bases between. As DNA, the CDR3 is TGTGCCAGCAGCTCAAGTAAGAACACTGAAGCTTTCTTT. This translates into CASSSSKNTEAFF.

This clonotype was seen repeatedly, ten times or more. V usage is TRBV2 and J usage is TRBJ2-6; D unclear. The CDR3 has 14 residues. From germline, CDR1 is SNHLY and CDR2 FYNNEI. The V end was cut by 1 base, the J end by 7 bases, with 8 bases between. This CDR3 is CASSEGTLANVLTF. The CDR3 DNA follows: TGTGCCAGCAGTGAAGGTACACTCGCCAACGTCCTGACTTTC. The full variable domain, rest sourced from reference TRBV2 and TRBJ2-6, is EPEVTQTPSHQVTQMGQEVILRCVPISNHLYFYWYRQILGQKVEFLVSFYNNEISEKSEIFDDQFSVERPDGSNFTLKIRSTKLEDSAMYFCASSEGTLANVLTFGAGSRLTVL.

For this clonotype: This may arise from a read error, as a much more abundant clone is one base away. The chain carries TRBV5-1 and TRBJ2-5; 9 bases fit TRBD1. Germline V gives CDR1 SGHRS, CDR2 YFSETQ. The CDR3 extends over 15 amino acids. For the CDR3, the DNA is TGCGCCAGCAGCCAGGACAGGGGTTACCAAGAGACCCGGTACTTC. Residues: CASSQDRGYQETRYF.

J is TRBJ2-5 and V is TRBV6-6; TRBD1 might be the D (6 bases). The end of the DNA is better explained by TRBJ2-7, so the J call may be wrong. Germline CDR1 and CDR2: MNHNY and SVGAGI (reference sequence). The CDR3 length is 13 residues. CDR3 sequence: CASSYRPGDEQYF. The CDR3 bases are TGTGCCAGCAGTTACAGGCCAGGGGACGAGCAGTACTTC.

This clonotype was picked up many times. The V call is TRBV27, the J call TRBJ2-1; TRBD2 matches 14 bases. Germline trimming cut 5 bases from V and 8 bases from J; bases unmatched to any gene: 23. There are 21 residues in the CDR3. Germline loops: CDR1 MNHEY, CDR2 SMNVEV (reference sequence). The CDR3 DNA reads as TGTGCCAGCAGTCCACTCAATCACTTCGCCTCCGGGACTAGCGGGGGCGATGAGCAGTTCTTC. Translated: CASSPLNHFASGTSGGDEQFF.

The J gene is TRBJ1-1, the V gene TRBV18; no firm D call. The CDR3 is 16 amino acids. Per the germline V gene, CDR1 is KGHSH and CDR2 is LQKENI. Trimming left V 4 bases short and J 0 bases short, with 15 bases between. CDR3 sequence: CASSLDKGPMNTEAFF. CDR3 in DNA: TGTGCCAGCTCACTTGACAAAGGGCCCATGAACACTGAAGCTTTCTTT.

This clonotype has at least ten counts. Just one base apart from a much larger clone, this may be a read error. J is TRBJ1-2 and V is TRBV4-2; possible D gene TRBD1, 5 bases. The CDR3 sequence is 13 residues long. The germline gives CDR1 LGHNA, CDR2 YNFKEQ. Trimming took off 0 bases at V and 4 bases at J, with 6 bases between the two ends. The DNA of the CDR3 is TGTGCCAGCAGCCAAGATGACAGCTATGGCTACACCTTC. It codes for CASSQDDSYGYTF.

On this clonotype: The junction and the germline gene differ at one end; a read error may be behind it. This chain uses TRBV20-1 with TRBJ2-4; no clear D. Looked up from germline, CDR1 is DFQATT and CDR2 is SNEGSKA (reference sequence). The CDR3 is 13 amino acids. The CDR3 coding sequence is TGCAGCGCTAGAGAAACACGGAGAGAGGAGCAGTACTTC. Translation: CSARETRREEQYF.

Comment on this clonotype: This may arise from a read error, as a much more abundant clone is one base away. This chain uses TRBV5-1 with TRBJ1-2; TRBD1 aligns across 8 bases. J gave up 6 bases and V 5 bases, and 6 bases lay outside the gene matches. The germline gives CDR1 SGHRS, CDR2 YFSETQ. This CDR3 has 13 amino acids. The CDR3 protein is CASSQDRAHGYTF. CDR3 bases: TGCGCCAGCAGTCAGGACAGGGCCCATGGCTACACCTTC.

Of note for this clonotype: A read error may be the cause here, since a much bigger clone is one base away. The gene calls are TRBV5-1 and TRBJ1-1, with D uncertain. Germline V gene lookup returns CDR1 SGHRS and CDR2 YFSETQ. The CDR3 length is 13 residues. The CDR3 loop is CASSLVGDYEVFF. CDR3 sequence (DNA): TGCGCCAGCAGCTTGGTCGGGGATTATGAAGTTTTCTTT.

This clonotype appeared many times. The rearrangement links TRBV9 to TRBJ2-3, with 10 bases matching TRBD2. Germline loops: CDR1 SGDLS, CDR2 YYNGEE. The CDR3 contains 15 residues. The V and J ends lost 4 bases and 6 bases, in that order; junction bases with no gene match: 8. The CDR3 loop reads CASSRRLAGMDTQYF. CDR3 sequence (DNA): TGTGCCAGCAGCCGCCGACTAGCGGGTATGGATACGCAGTATTTT.

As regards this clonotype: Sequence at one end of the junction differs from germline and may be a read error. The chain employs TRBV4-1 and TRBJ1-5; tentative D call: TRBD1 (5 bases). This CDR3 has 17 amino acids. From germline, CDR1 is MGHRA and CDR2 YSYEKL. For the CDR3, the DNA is TGCGCCAGCAGCCAAGACTACGGCAGGGAGGTTGGGCAGCTCCAGCATTTT. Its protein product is CASSQDYGREVGQLQHF.

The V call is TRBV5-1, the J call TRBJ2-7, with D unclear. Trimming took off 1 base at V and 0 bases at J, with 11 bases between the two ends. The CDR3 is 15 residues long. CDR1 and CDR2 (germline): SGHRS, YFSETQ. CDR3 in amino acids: CASSLIYGHSYEQYF. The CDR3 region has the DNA TGCGCCAGCAGCTTGATTTACGGTCACTCCTACGAGCAGTACTTC.